These 25 T cell receptor beta chains came from one sample sequenced in a study of shared clonotypes between healthy human individuals. TCRdb keeps only in-frame clones here, not all; method: immunoSEQ multiplex PCR. Counted here are around 440,000 clones, about 74% occurring once; the ten biggest clones make up around 12%. Sequenced input: PBMCs. These receptors were taken from a woman aged 40 to 50 in good health. Some clones in this sample may be carry-over from other donors' samples.

This chain joins TRBV5-1 and TRBJ1-1, with D uncertain. CDR1 and CDR2 (germline): SGHRS, YFSETQ. Trimming cost V 0 bases and J 6 bases, with 12 bases left between them. The CDR3 extends over 14 amino acids. The CDR3 DNA sequence: TGCGCCAGCAGCTTGGAAGGCGGGCGGTCTGAAGCTTTCTTT. Translated, it gives CASSLEGGRSEAFF.

There are a few counts of this clone. The rearrangement joins TRBV5-4 to TRBJ1-3; weak D call: TRBD1 (6 bases). Germline lookup yields CDR1 SGHNT and CDR2 YYREEE (reference sequence). The CDR3 is 16 amino acids. Trimming removed 0 bases at V and 0 bases at J, with 10 bases between. The CDR3 reads CASSLGGGNSGNTIYF. The CDR3, as DNA: TGTGCCAGCAGCTTGGGAGGGGGAAACTCTGGAAACACCATATATTTT.

A single count supports this clone. The chain uses TRBV9 and TRBJ2-5; D may correspond to TRBD1 or TRBD2 (5 bases each). The CDR3 is 14 amino acids. Germline assignment: CDR1 SGDLS and CDR2 YYNGEE. Trimming took 4 bases from V and 3 from J, leaving 13 bases between them. CDR3 bases: TGTGCCAGCAGCCCGCAGGGAGCAGAAGAGACCCAGTACTTC. The encoded protein is CASSPQGAEETQYF.

The V call is TRBV11-2, the J call TRBJ2-7; possible D gene TRBD2, 5 bases. Germline values: CDR1 SGHAT, CDR2 FQNNGV. The CDR3 spans 15 residues. Trimming took 1 base from V and 4 from J, leaving 14 bases between them. The CDR3 DNA sequence: TGTGCCAGCAGCTTAGTCCGGGTGCGGGCTTACGAGCAGTACTTC. This codes for CASSLVRVRAYEQYF.

In regard to this clone: The likely explanation is a read error, given a far larger clone one base away. Within the sample, other DNA sequences also encode this same CDR3. The CDR3 protein is CASSLMSQETQYF. In nucleotides, the CDR3 is TGCGCCAGCAGCTTAATGTCCCAAGAGACCCAGTACTTC. This rearrangement joins TRBV7-2 to TRBJ2-5; D not certain. The CDR3 spans 13 residues. Germline V gene data show CDR1 as SGHTA and CDR2 as FQGNSA.

V and J are TRBV7-7 and TRBJ2-5; 10 nucleotides match TRBD2. This CDR3 is built from 16 residues. CDR1 is SSHAT, CDR2 FNYEAQ, per germline (reference sequence). With V trimmed by 2 bases and J by 4 bases, 7 bases remained unmatched. CDR3 in amino acids: CASSLRPASGRETQYF. The CDR3 bases are TGTGCCAGCAGCTTAAGGCCGGCTAGCGGGAGAGAGACCCAGTACTTC.

Written as DNA, the CDR3 is TGTGCCAGCAGCTTGACGACAGTTAGCTCCTACAATGAGCAGTTCTTC. It translates to CASSLTTVSSYNEQFF. This sequence joins TRBV7-2 and TRBJ2-1; a weak D match, TRBD1 (5 bases). Germline values: CDR1 SGHTA, CDR2 FQGNSA. This CDR3 is built from 16 residues. The germline V and J ends were trimmed by 3 bases and 0 bases, with 12 bases remaining between them. The variable domain in full, with the rest retrieved from reference TRBV7-2 and TRBJ2-1, is GAGVSQSPSNKVTEKGKDVELRCDPISGHTALYWYRQSLGQGLEFLIYFQGNSAPDKSGLPSDRFSAERTGGSVSTLTIQRTQQEDSAVYLCASSLTTVSSYNEQFFGPGTRLTVL.

This sequence joins TRBV9 and TRBJ1-1, with a possible D match to TRBD1 (6 bases). The germline V gene encodes CDR1 SGDLS and CDR2 YYNGEE. V was pared by 0 bases and J by 2 bases, with 8 bases between. The CDR3 runs to 14 residues. CDR3 region: CASSVEGDNTEAFF. CDR3 in DNA: TGTGCCAGCAGCGTAGAGGGGGATAACACTGAAGCTTTCTTT.

The chain recombines TRBV9 with TRBJ2-7; D possibly uses TRBD1 or TRBD2 (5 bases each). The V and J ends lost 4 bases and 1 base respectively, with 12 bases between them. Germline CDR1 SGDLS, CDR2 YYNGEE. This CDR3 is 14 amino acids long. CDR3 nucleotide sequence: TGTGCCAGCAGCCCCGGGACGGCTTCCTACGAGCAGTACTTC. Amino acids: CASSPGTASYEQYF.

The chain couples TRBV19 to TRBJ2-3; 8 positions match TRBD1. The CDR3 has 14 residues. J was trimmed by 3 bases and V by 7 bases; bases with no gene match: 6. Germline V gene sequence: CDR1 LNHDA, CDR2 SQIVND (reference sequence). The CDR3 region is CASKDRVGTDTQYF. In DNA, the CDR3 is TGTGCCAGTAAGGACAGGGTGGGGACAGATACGCAGTATTTT.

Worth noting for this clone: This likely stems from a read error, as it lies one base from a far larger clone. V usage is TRBV5-6 and J usage is TRBJ1-2, with 10 bases matching TRBD1. Germline CDR1 reads SGHDT; CDR2 reads YYEEEE. The CDR3 totals 16 residues. CDR3 DNA sequence: TGTGCCAGCAGCCTATGGGGGACAGGGGATTCCTATGGCTACATCTTC. Amino acid sequence: CASSLWGTGDSYGYIF.

The genes are TRBV30 and TRBJ1-4, with D maybe TRBD1 (5 bases). This CDR3 has 13 amino acids. The germline V gene has CDR1 GTSNPN and CDR2 SVGIG (reference sequence). Trimming shortened V by 4 bases and J by 4 bases, and 10 bases separated the two germline ends. CDR3 DNA sequence: TGTGCCTGGAATCGGGGCCTTAATGAAAAACTGTTTTTT. Amino acids: CAWNRGLNEKLFF.

This clone turned up a few times. The chain links TRBV5-4 to TRBJ1-1, with D unresolved. Looked up from germline, CDR1 is SGHNT and CDR2 is YYREEE (reference sequence). Trimming left V 5 bases short and J 3 bases short, with 17 bases between. This CDR3 contains 15 residues. CDR3 amino acids: CASSSEWAVDTEAFF. In DNA form, the CDR3 reads TGTGCCAGCAGTTCGGAGTGGGCCGTGGACACTGAAGCTTTCTTT.

This clone came up once. This sequence joins TRBV6-1 and TRBJ1-6; D unclear. In germline, CDR1 is MNHNS, CDR2 SASEGT. Trimming stripped 4 bases from V and 7 bases from J, with 8 bases between. CDR3 length: 13 amino acids. CDR3 coding DNA: TGTGCCAGCAGTGGTATAGGCAATTCACCCCTCCACTTT. As protein: CASSGIGNSPLHF.

V is TRBV10-3 and J is TRBJ2-2, with D perhaps TRBD1 (6 bases). Germline lookup yields CDR1 ENHRY and CDR2 SYGVKD. The CDR3 consists of 13 residues. The V end lost 8 bases, the J end lost 4 bases, and 11 bases lay between the germline ends. The CDR3 region is CAIGQGSTGELFF. The CDR3 bases are TGTGCCATCGGGCAGGGGAGCACCGGGGAGCTGTTTTTT.

This chain uses TRBV5-1 with TRBJ2-2; D may be TRBD1 (5 bases). CDR3 size: 15 residues. Trimming shortened V by 3 bases and J by 4 bases, and 13 bases separated the two germline ends. Germline V lookup: CDR1 SGHRS, CDR2 YFSETQ. The CDR3 nucleotides read TGCGCCAGCAGCTCACAGGACCCAACCACCGGGGAGCTGTTTTTT. As protein: CASSSQDPTTGELFF.

On this clone: It may be a read error: a sequence one base away is much more abundant. The rearrangement links TRBV6-4 to TRBJ2-2, with TRBD2 as a possible D gene (6 bases). Germline V lookup: CDR1 MRHNA, CDR2 SNTAGT. The CDR3 extends over 14 amino acids. CDR3 coding DNA: TGTGCCGGCAGTGAGTCTAGCGATCACGGGGAGCTGTTTTTT. Its protein product is CAGSESSDHGELFF.

The sample holds a few counts of this clone. The gene calls are TRBV5-1 and TRBJ2-7; unclear D gene. Deletions cut 1 base from V and 3 bases from J, with 5 bases between. CDR3 length: 12 amino acids. Germline loops: CDR1 SGHRS, CDR2 YFSETQ. CDR3 nucleotide sequence: TGCGCCAGCAGCTTGACATACTACGAGCAGTACTTC. This translates into CASSLTYYEQYF.

This rearrangement joins TRBV7-9 to TRBJ1-2; 7 nucleotides line up with TRBD1. The ends lost 5 bases at V and 4 bases at J; junction bases unmatched: 7. Germline V gene sequence: CDR1 SEHNR, CDR2 FQNEAQ (reference sequence). The CDR3 runs 14 residues. This CDR3 is CASSPATGLYGYTF. CDR3 bases: TGTGCCAGCAGCCCCGCGACAGGGCTCTATGGCTACACCTTC.

The V gene is TRBV28, the J gene TRBJ2-7; D call uncertain. Germline V gene lookup returns CDR1 MDHEN and CDR2 SYDVKM. V was trimmed by 3 bases and J by 6 bases, leaving 18 bases between them. The CDR3 has 15 residues. The CDR3 reads CASSFGWQTPLEQYF. The CDR3 bases are TGTGCCAGCAGTTTTGGGTGGCAAACGCCCCTCGAGCAGTACTTC.

The genes are TRBV7-2 and TRBJ1-1, with unresolved D. Germline V CDR1 and CDR2: SGHTA, FQGNSA. V lost 1 base and J lost 5, with 11 bases in between. The CDR3 has 14 amino acids. This chain's CDR3 is CASSLDSSGTEAFF. As DNA, the CDR3 is TGTGCCAGCAGCTTAGATTCATCCGGGACTGAAGCTTTCTTT.

Worth noting for this clone: A much more abundant neighbour one base away suggests this may be a read error. The chain recombines TRBV5-1 with TRBJ2-2; tentatively, D is TRBD1 (5 bases). V dropped 4 bases and J dropped 2 bases, with 15 bases sitting between them. The CDR3 runs to 16 residues. CDR1 is SGHRS, CDR2 YFSETQ, per germline. The DNA for the CDR3 is TGCGCCAGCAGCCGTGGTAAAGGGGAAAACACCGGGGAGCTGTTTTTT. It specifies CASSRGKGENTGELFF.

The chain uses TRBV6-5 and TRBJ2-7; unclear D gene. Between the trimmed V and J ends, which lost 5 bases and 7 bases, there was a span of 18 bases. Germline assignment: CDR1 MNHEY and CDR2 SVGAGI. There are 14 residues in the CDR3. CDR3 coding DNA: TGTGCCAGCAGTAGTGGCGAGCCTATGGAGGAGCAGTACTTC. This codes for CASSSGEPMEEQYF.

The chain has TRBV28 and TRBJ2-5; D is unclear. V shed 7 bases and J shed 7 bases, with 10 bases lying between them. The CDR3 runs to 11 residues. CDR1 MDHEN and CDR2 SYDVKM come from the germline V gene. The CDR3 loop reads CASTSAGTQYF. The CDR3 bases are TGTGCCAGCACGTCGGCTGGGACCCAGTACTTC.

J is TRBJ2-4 and V is TRBV19, with D maybe TRBD2 (5 bases). Germline CDR1 reads LNHDA; CDR2 reads SQIVND (reference sequence). This CDR3 has 16 residues. The ends were cut back, 2 bases at V and 2 bases at J, with 13 bases in the middle. The CDR3 sequence is CASSIPGGDSKNIQYF. The CDR3 DNA follows: TGTGCCAGTAGTATACCAGGAGGAGATTCCAAAAACATTCAGTACTTC.